This T cell receptor (beta chain) was profiled in a study of molecular identifiers for immune sequencing clone quantification. Whole-study results and caveats: Clones of above 20 RNA copies carried over 99% of effector molecules; in naive cells they carried under 1%.

A few counts support this clonotype. What it binds is not known. Trimming cost V 2 bases and J 2 bases; bases outside gene matches: 9. This CDR3 is 17 amino acids long. Germline V gene lookup returns CDR1 SGHVS and CDR2 FNYEAQ. Naive CD8 T cell sorting was performed on the CD8+CD4-CCR7+CD45RA+ phenotype. Both previously described methods and listed TCR primers were employed to make bulk TCR libraries. TCRdb re-analysed the PCR reads in MiXCR, keeping a single row per CDR3 protein. The sample consists of approximately 550,000 distinct CDR3 sequences, around a fifth of them appearing once. The sequence was collected from a human donor in good health. Some libraries in this study had Jurkat cell RNA spiked in. This chain joins TRBV7-6 and TRBJ1-3, with 7 bases matching TRBD1. Sequencing was done on a sample of naive CD8+ T cells from blood, with Jurkat cell RNA spiked in. Subset denoted: FACS-sorted CD8+CD4-CCR7+CD45RA+ naive T cells. CDR3 bases: TGTGCCAGCAGCTTATTTCCGGAGGGGGCAGCTGGAAACACCATATATTTT. Its protein product is CASSLFPEGAAGNTIYF.